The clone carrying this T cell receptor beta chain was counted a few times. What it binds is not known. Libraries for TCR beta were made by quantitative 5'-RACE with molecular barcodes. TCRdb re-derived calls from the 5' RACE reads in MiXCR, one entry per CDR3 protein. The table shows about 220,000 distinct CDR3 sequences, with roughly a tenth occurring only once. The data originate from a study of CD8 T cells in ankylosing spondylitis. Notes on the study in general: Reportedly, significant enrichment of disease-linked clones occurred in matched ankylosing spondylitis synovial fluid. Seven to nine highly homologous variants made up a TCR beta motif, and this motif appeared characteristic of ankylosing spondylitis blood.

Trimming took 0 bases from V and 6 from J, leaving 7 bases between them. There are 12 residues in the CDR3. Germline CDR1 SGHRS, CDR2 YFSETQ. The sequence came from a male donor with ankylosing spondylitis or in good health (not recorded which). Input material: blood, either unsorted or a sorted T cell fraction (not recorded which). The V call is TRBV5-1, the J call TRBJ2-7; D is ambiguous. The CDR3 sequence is CASSLGDTEQYF. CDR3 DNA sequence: TGCGCCAGCAGCTTGGGGGATACCGAGCAGTACTTC.